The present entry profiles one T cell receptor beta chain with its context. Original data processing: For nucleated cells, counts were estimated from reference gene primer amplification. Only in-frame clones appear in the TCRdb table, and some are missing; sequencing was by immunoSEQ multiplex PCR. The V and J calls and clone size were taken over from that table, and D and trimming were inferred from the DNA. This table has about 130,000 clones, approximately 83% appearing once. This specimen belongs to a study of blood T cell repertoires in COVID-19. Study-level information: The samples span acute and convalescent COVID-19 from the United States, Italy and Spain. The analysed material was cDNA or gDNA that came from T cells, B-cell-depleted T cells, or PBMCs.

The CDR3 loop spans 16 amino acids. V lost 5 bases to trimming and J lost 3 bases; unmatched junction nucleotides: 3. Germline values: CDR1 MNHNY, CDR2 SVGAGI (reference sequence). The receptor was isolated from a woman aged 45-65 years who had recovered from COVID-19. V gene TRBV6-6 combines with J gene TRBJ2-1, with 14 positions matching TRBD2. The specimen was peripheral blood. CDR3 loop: CASSTGLAGVYNEQFF. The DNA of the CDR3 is TGTGCCAGCAGTACGGGACTAGCGGGAGTCTACAATGAGCAGTTCTTC.